A single sample gave rise to the 25 T cell receptor beta chains below, sequenced in a study of blood T cell repertoires in COVID-19 (dated by TCRdb to 2018 to 2020). Preparation of the library involved the immunoSEQ multiplex PCR assay. The source is immuneACCESS, and TCRdb retained only in-frame sequences with V and J called. Part of the clones is not carried over; for the studies checked, unresolved V genes explain less than half of this, and the remainder is unexplained. For this sample the table gives some 120,000 clones, of which over 80% were detected only once. The ten largest account for around 0.77% of the sample. Sequencing was done on a sample of peripheral blood. The receptors shown here come from a woman aged 70-85 years with acute or convalescent COVID-19.

The chain has TRBV6-4 and TRBJ2-1; no reliable D call. Deletions cut 3 bases from V and 10 bases from J, with 13 bases between. Per germline, CDR1 MRHNA and CDR2 SNTAGT. The CDR3 runs 13 residues. The CDR3 nucleotides are TGTGCCAGCAGTGAGTTCGTTTCTACCGAGCAGTTCTTC. This sequence encodes CASSEFVSTEQFF.

The chain employs TRBV5-6 and TRBJ2-3, with a tentative D call TRBD2 (6 bases). Trimming pared 1 base from V and 3 bases from J, leaving 15 bases between. The CDR3 is 16 residues long. Germline-derived CDR1 and CDR2 are SGHDT and YYEEEE. The CDR3 nucleotides are TGTGCCAGCAGCTTGACGGGGAGGACGACAACAGATACGCAGTATTTT. Translation gives CASSLTGRTTTDTQYF.

The V gene is TRBV7-9, the J gene TRBJ2-5, with TRBD1 matching 7 bases. Unmatched junction bases numbered 11, after V lost 2 bases and J lost 5 bases. CDR1 is SEHNR, CDR2 FQNEAQ, per germline (reference sequence). This CDR3 spans 16 amino acids. The DNA of the CDR3 is TGTGCCAGCAGCTTAATCCGAGACAGGGAAGCGGAGACCCAGTACTTC. Translated: CASSLIRDREAETQYF.

Details on this clone: Other DNA sequences within the sample encode an identical CDR3. This chain uses TRBV5-1 with TRBJ2-5; D is perhaps TRBD2 (6 bases). The CDR3 has 13 residues. Looked up from germline, CDR1 is SGHRS and CDR2 is YFSETQ. Trimming stripped 2 bases from V and 5 bases from J, with 10 bases between. Written as DNA, the CDR3 is TGCGCCAGCAGCTTCCTTGGGGGGGAGACCCAGTACTTC. It translates to CASSFLGGETQYF.

This clone was counted once. The V gene is TRBV5-4, the J gene TRBJ1-1, with D possibly being TRBD1 (6 bases). The V end lost 4 bases, the J end lost 5 bases, and 24 bases lay between the germline ends. The CDR3 has 17 amino acids. Germline V CDR1 and CDR2: SGHNT, YYREEE (reference sequence). The CDR3 sequence is CASSPPGHSKSVTEAFF. CDR3 in DNA: TGTGCCAGCAGCCCGCCGGGACACTCGAAATCGGTTACTGAAGCTTTCTTT.

V is TRBV11-2 and J is TRBJ1-1; the D is unclear. There are 11 residues in the CDR3. Trimming shortened V by 4 bases and J by 7 bases, and 7 bases separated the two germline ends. CDR1 SGHAT and CDR2 FQNNGV come from the germline V gene. CDR3 in amino acids: CASSSAVEAFF. CDR3 coding DNA: TGTGCCAGCAGCTCTGCGGTTGAAGCTTTCTTT. The full variable domain, with the rest looked up from reference TRBV11-2 and TRBJ1-1, is EAGVAQSPRYKIIEKRQSVAFWCNPISGHATLYWYQQILGQGPKLLIQFQNNGVVDDSQLPKDRFSAERLKGVDSTLKIQPAKLEDSAVYLCASSSAVEAFFGQGTRLTVV.

The chain carries TRBV5-1 and TRBJ2-2; 10 bases agree with TRBD2. With V trimmed by 6 bases and J by 5 bases, 16 bases remained unmatched. The CDR3 runs 18 residues. The germline V gene has CDR1 SGHRS and CDR2 YFSETQ. The CDR3: CASKPEISGRTRTGELFF. The CDR3 coding sequence is TGCGCCAGCAAACCGGAAATTAGCGGGAGGACTCGGACCGGGGAGCTGTTTTTT.

This chain joins TRBV7-2 and TRBJ2-3; 12 positions match TRBD2. The J segment lost 1 base and the V segment lost 5 bases, leaving 7 bases of the junction unmatched. The CDR3 is 17 amino acids. CDR1 is SGHTA and CDR2 is FQGNSA in the germline V gene. In DNA, the CDR3 is TGTGCCAGCAGCGCCCGACTAGCGGGAGATGGCACAGATACGCAGTATTTT. It translates to CASSARLAGDGTDTQYF.

CDR3: CAWSGSGFNSPLHF. CDR3 coding DNA: TGTGCCTGGAGTGGGTCGGGTTTCAATTCACCCCTCCACTTT. The chain combines TRBV30 with TRBJ1-6; no definite D call. The CDR3 is 14 residues long. The ends were cut back, 1 base at V and 7 bases at J, with 11 bases in the middle. CDR1 is GTSNPN and CDR2 is SVGIG in the germline V gene (reference sequence).

This rearrangement joins TRBV5-1 to TRBJ2-7, with TRBD2 as a possible D gene (7 bases). The germline V gene has CDR1 SGHRS and CDR2 YFSETQ. CDR3 length: 16 residues. The ends were cut back, 3 bases at V and 3 bases at J, with 19 bases in the middle. Written as DNA, the CDR3 is TGCGCCAGCAGCTGGGCGGCGGACGGGGGGCACTACGAGCAGTACTTC. Encoded protein: CASSWAADGGHYEQYF. The full variable domain, in which reference TRBV5-1 and TRBJ2-7 provide the parts outside the CDR3, is KAGVTQTPRYLIKTRGQQVTLSCSPISGHRSVSWYQQTPGQGLQFLFEYFSETQRNKGNFPGRFSGRQFSNSRSEMNVSTLELGDSALYLCASSWAADGGHYEQYFGPGTRLTVT.

This clone was seen only a few times. This rearrangement joins TRBV5-1 to TRBJ1-1, with 8 nucleotides matching TRBD1. The CDR3 spans 16 residues. V was pared by 4 bases and J by 1 base, with 9 bases of the junction left unmatched. Germline-derived CDR1 and CDR2 are SGHRS and YFSETQ. CDR3 residues: CASSQQGEITNTEAFF. The CDR3 coding sequence is TGCGCCAGCAGCCAACAGGGGGAAATCACGAACACTGAAGCTTTCTTT.

This chain joins TRBV19 and TRBJ2-3; D might be TRBD1 (6 bases). This CDR3 spans 15 amino acids. In germline, CDR1 is LNHDA, CDR2 SQIVND (reference sequence). V was clipped by 3 bases and J by 2 bases, with 12 bases between them. The CDR3 loop is CASSIGQTSTDTQYF. As DNA, the CDR3 is TGTGCCAGTAGTATCGGACAGACCTCCACAGATACGCAGTATTTT.

This clone came up a few times. J is TRBJ2-7 and V is TRBV27; 9 bases are a match to TRBD2. This CDR3 is 14 amino acids long. V lost 2 bases and J lost 5; bases outside the gene matches: 4. Germline CDR1 reads MNHEY; CDR2 reads SMNVEV (reference sequence). This CDR3 is CASSLAGGFDEQYF. The CDR3, as DNA: TGTGCCAGCAGTTTAGCGGGGGGGTTCGACGAGCAGTACTTC.

V and J are TRBV5-1 and TRBJ1-1, with D tentatively TRBD1 (5 bases). V was pared by 2 bases and J by 4 bases, with 9 bases between. Germline V lookup: CDR1 SGHRS, CDR2 YFSETQ. The CDR3 length is 13 residues. The DNA for the CDR3 is TGCGCCAGCAGCTTAGACAGTGTCACTGAAGCTTTCTTT. Residues: CASSLDSVTEAFF.

The CDR3 sequence: CASSRDRVDNSPLHF. Written as DNA, the CDR3 is TGTGCCAGCAGTCGGGACAGGGTTGATAATTCACCCCTCCACTTT. This chain connects TRBV5-4 to TRBJ1-6; 9 bases fit TRBD1. After removal of 5 bases from V and 5 bases from J, the junction contained 5 bases not matched to a gene. The CDR3 totals 15 residues. Germline loops: CDR1 SGHNT, CDR2 YYREEE (reference sequence).

The V call is TRBV12-3 or TRBV12-4, the J call TRBJ2-1; 9 bases agree with TRBD1. The length of the CDR3 is 13 residues. J gave up 8 bases and V 6 bases, and 5 bases lay outside the gene matches. CDR3 sequence (DNA): TGTGCCAGCAGCCGGGACAGGGTTCATGAGCAGTTCTTC. Amino acids: CASSRDRVHEQFF.

V is TRBV27 and J is TRBJ2-5; the D gene is possibly TRBD1 (6 bases). The CDR3 contains 14 residues. Germline-derived CDR1 and CDR2 are MNHEY and SMNVEV (reference sequence). V lost 6 bases and J 4 bases, leaving 15 bases between the germline ends. The CDR3 is CASSPSQGRETQYF. CDR3 nucleotides: TGTGCCAGCAGCCCGTCACAGGGCCGAGAGACCCAGTACTTC.

Only a few counts were recorded for this clone. The J gene is TRBJ1-4, the V gene TRBV6-1; TRBD1 matches at 7 bases. Germline values: CDR1 MNHNS, CDR2 SASEGT. The ends lost 2 bases at V and 4 bases at J; junction bases unmatched: 7. There are 16 residues in the CDR3. CDR3 residues: CASSELAGTVNEKLFF. In nucleotides, the CDR3 is TGTGCCAGCAGTGAACTCGCCGGGACAGTTAATGAAAAACTGTTTTTT.

The chain has TRBV10-1 and TRBJ1-4; TRBD1 matches at 8 bases. CDR1 WNHNN and CDR2 SYGVQD come from the germline V gene (reference sequence). V gave up 3 bases and J gave up 7 bases; unmatched junction bases: 7. The CDR3 runs to 15 residues. The CDR3 DNA reads as TGCGCCAGCAGTGAAGGGGACAGGACTTTTGAAAAACTGTTTTTT. This sequence encodes CASSEGDRTFEKLFF.

The V gene is TRBV7-2, the J gene TRBJ1-1; 7 bases match TRBD1. The CDR3 has 15 residues. The germline V gene has CDR1 SGHTA and CDR2 FQGNSA. V trimming: 5 bases; J trimming: 2 bases; junction bases outside the gene matches: 8. CDR3 sequence: CASSPNRGGNTEAFF. The CDR3 nucleotides read TGTGCCAGCAGCCCAAACAGGGGAGGCAACACTGAAGCTTTCTTT.

V usage is TRBV7-8 and J usage is TRBJ2-7, with a tentative D call TRBD1 (6 bases). CDR1 is SGHVS, CDR2 FQNEAQ, per germline. The ends were cut back, 5 bases at V and 2 bases at J, with 10 bases in the middle. CDR3 length: 13 amino acids. The CDR3 protein is CASSRTEAYEQYF. In nucleotides, the CDR3 is TGTGCCAGCAGCCGGACAGAAGCCTACGAGCAGTACTTC.

This clone was observed a handful of times. The V and J genes are TRBV19 and TRBJ2-1; 9 nucleotides match TRBD2. CDR1 is LNHDA, CDR2 SQIVND, per germline (reference sequence). This CDR3 is 15 amino acids long. Trimming at V came to 6 bases and at J to 1 base, leaving 4 bases not matched to a gene. The CDR3 here is CASRVREGSYNEQFF. The CDR3 DNA follows: TGTGCCAGTAGAGTGCGGGAGGGGTCCTACAATGAGCAGTTCTTC.

The genes are TRBV2 and TRBJ1-5, with 8 bases fitting TRBD1. The CDR3 has 14 amino acids. Per germline, CDR1 SNHLY and CDR2 FYNNEI. With V trimmed by 5 bases and J by 9 bases, 9 bases remained unmatched. The CDR3 coding sequence is TGTGCCAGCAGTACACAGGGGGAATTTCTGCCCCAGCATTTT. Translating it yields CASSTQGEFLPQHF.

The chain is built from TRBV10-3 and TRBJ2-3; D gene ambiguous. Germline V gene sequence: CDR1 ENHRY, CDR2 SYGVKD. Trimming shortened V by 3 bases and J by 0 bases, and 7 bases separated the two germline ends. This CDR3 has 14 residues. The DNA of the CDR3 is TGTGCCATCAGTGACTTCCCTAGCACAGATACGCAGTATTTT. Protein sequence: CAISDFPSTDTQYF.

The chain employs TRBV3-1 (or the pseudogene TRBV3-2) and TRBJ1-3, with TRBD1 matching over 8 bases. The CDR3 length is 18 residues. The V gene end was trimmed by 1 base and the J gene end by 0 bases; junction bases not matched to a gene: 8. Looked up from germline, CDR1 is LGHDT and CDR2 is YNNKEL (reference sequence). The CDR3 protein is CASSQGRTGIYSGNTIYF. Here the CDR3 DNA reads TGTGCCAGCAGCCAAGGGCGGACAGGGATTTACTCTGGAAACACCATATATTTT.